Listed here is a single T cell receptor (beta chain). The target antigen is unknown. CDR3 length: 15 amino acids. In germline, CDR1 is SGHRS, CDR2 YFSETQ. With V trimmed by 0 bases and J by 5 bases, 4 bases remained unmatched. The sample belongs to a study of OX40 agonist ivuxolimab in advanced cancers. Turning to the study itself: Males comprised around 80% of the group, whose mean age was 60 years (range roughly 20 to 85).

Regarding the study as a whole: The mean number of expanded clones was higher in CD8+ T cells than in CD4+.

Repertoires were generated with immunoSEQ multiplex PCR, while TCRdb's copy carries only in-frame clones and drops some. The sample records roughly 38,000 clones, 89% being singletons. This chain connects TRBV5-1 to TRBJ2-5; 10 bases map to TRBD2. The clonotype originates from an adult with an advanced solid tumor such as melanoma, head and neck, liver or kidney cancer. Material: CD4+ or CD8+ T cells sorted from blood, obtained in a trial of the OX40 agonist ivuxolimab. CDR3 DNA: TGCGCCAGCAGCTTGGCAGCGGGGGGGCCGGAGACCCAGTACTTC. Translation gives CASSLAAGGPETQYF.